These 8 T cell receptor beta chains were all obtained from the same sample, sequenced in a study of Graves' ophthalmopathy and Graves' hyperthyroidism. Amplifying from RNA transcripts, the study obtained TCR beta CDR3 regions. After a first-round RT-PCR with HTBI primers, a second-round multiplex PCR was run. TCRdb used MiXCR to reprocess the multiplex PCR reads, holding one entry per CDR3 protein. The sample lists around 1,000,000 distinct CDR3 sequences; less than 45% were seen once. Sequences were obtained from peripheral blood or thyroid tissue (not recorded which). The receptors stem from an adult man with Graves' hyperthyroidism.

This clonotype was observed at least ten times. This sequence joins TRBV7-9 and TRBJ2-7, with D possibly being TRBD1 (6 bases). Germline V gives CDR1 SEHNR, CDR2 FQNEAQ (reference sequence). The CDR3 length is 13 residues. Trimming shortened V by 5 bases and J by 3 bases, and 11 bases separated the two germline ends. CDR3 nucleotide sequence: TGTGCCAGCAGCCGACAGGTTAGCTACGAGCAGTACTTC. It translates to CASSRQVSYEQYF.

Concerning this clonotype: This may stem from a read error, because a much larger clone lies one nucleotide away. The CDR3 does not close with the conserved phenylalanine or tryptophan, likely indicating a read error. The gene calls are TRBV9 and TRBJ1-1; D gene uncertain. The CDR3 is made up of 14 amino acids. The V gene's germline CDR1 is SGDLS and CDR2 YYNGEE. V was shortened by 0 bases and J by 2 bases, with 8 bases between the two germline ends. CDR3 residues: CASSVGAANTEAFL. In DNA form, the CDR3 reads TGTGCCAGCAGCGTAGGAGCGGCAAACACTGAAGCTTTCCTT.

This clonotype showed up many times. CDR3 nucleotides: TGTGCCATCAGCGAATCCCCCCAGAAAGTTCGAGGCAATCAGCCCCAGCATTTT. It encodes CAISESPQKVRGNQPQHF. The gene calls are TRBV10-3 and TRBJ1-5; no clear D gene. CDR3 size: 18 residues. Trimming cost V 6 bases and J 2 bases, with 23 bases left between them. From germline, CDR1 is ENHRY and CDR2 SYGVKD.

This clonotype was recorded many times. The chain links TRBV7-8 to TRBJ1-6; D call uncertain. Trimming stripped 4 bases from V and 3 bases from J, with 13 bases between. Germline loops: CDR1 SGHVS, CDR2 FQNEAQ. The CDR3 covers 16 residues. CDR3 protein: CASSSAGTFYNSPLHF. CDR3 sequence (DNA): TGTGCCAGCAGCTCGGCAGGAACGTTCTATAATTCACCCCTCCACTTT.

Many counts were recorded for this clonotype. The V call is TRBV19, the J call TRBJ1-1; TRBD1 agrees at 8 bases. The germline V gene has CDR1 LNHDA and CDR2 SQIVND (reference sequence). Trimming took 3 bases from V and 6 from J; bases not matched to a gene: 6. The CDR3 is 14 amino acids. As DNA, the CDR3 is TGTGCCAGTAGTATCGCCGGACAGGGCGCTGAAGCTTTCTTT. Protein sequence: CASSIAGQGAEAFF.

This clonotype was counted between two and nine times. This sequence joins TRBV12-3 or TRBV12-4 and TRBJ1-5, with D possibly TRBD1 on 6 matching bases. Trimming stripped 4 bases from V and 2 bases from J, with 9 bases between. The CDR3 is 14 residues long. CDR3 sequence reads: CASSYRVGNQPQHF. In DNA, the CDR3 is TGTGCCAGCAGTTACAGGGTTGGCAATCAGCCCCAGCATTTT.

In DNA form, the CDR3 reads TGCAGCGCAGAAGGACGGGGGGGGGGGGCCAACGTCCTGACTTTC. Encoded protein: CSAEGRGGGANVLTF. V and J are TRBV29-1 and TRBJ2-6, with 8 bases that match TRBD2. CDR3 length: 15 amino acids. Germline CDR1 and CDR2: SQVTM and ANQGSEA. The J segment lost 4 bases and the V segment lost 7 bases, leaving 9 bases of the junction unmatched.

A note on this clonotype: A read error may explain this, as a much larger clone is one base away. The chain employs TRBV20-1 and TRBJ2-5; 10 bases agree with TRBD1. Germline V lookup: CDR1 DFQATT, CDR2 SNEGSKA (reference sequence). After removal of 5 bases from V and 1 base from J, the junction contained 7 bases not matched to a gene. The CDR3 is 15 amino acids. In DNA form, the CDR3 reads TGCAGTGCTGGACCGTGGGACAGGGGCCAAGAGACCCAGTACTTC. The encoded protein is CSAGPWDRGQETQYF.